These 23 T cell receptor beta chains were sequenced from one sample in a study of memory CD4+ T cells and cytomegalovirus serostatus. Single viable CD3+CD4+CD8-CD45RO+ cells were sorted as the memory CD4+ T cells. This table comes from immunoSEQ multiplex PCR, and its TCRdb copy is limited to in-frame clones, with some not included. The profile shows tens of thousands of clones, less than 85% of them singletons. Sample: memory CD4+ T cells from blood. Source of these receptors: an adult in good health and CMV-seronegative. Some clones in this sample may be carry-over from other donors' samples.

This rearrangement joins TRBV9 to TRBJ2-1, with 9 bases aligning to TRBD1. The CDR3 has 17 amino acids. The V gene's germline CDR1 is SGDLS and CDR2 YYNGEE. The J segment lost 9 bases and the V segment lost 1 base, leaving 14 bases of the junction unmatched. CDR3 coding DNA: TGTGCCAGCAGCGTAATGGGACAGGGAGGAGTTACTGGTGAGCAGTTCTTC. It translates to CASSVMGQGGVTGEQFF.

This clone was detected once. The chain uses TRBV9 and TRBJ2-1, with 8 bases fitting TRBD2. The length of the CDR3 is 15 residues. CDR1 is SGDLS, CDR2 YYNGEE, per germline. With 2 bases clipped from V and 13 bases from J, the junction kept 14 bases outside the gene matches. The CDR3 DNA sequence: TGTGCCAGCAGCGTTTCAACTAGCGGAACAATGAACCAGTTCTTC. Protein: CASSVSTSGTMNQFF.

This sequence joins TRBV30 and TRBJ2-1; 9 nucleotides agree with TRBD1. V gave up 6 bases and J gave up 6 bases; unmatched junction bases: 6. This CDR3 contains 13 residues. CDR1 GTSNPN and CDR2 SVGIG come from the germline V gene (reference sequence). CDR3: CACRTGEVNEQFF. CDR3 sequence (DNA): TGTGCCTGCCGGACAGGGGAGGTCAATGAGCAGTTCTTC. The variable domain in full, with the rest retrieved from reference TRBV30 and TRBJ2-1, is SQTIHQWPATLVQPVGSPLSLECTVEGTSNPNLYWYRQAAGRGLQLLFYSVGIGQISSEVPQNLSASRPQDRQFILSSKKLLLSDSGFYLCACRTGEVNEQFFGPGTRLTVL.

The chain couples TRBV5-1 to TRBJ1-5; 9 nucleotides align to TRBD1. This CDR3 comprises 15 residues. CDR1 and CDR2 (germline): SGHRS, YFSETQ. V was clipped by 3 bases and J by 6 bases; unmatched bases: 7. The CDR3 coding sequence is TGCGCCAGCAGCTCCGGACAGGGGCCAGGTCAGCCCCAGCATTTT. Its translation: CASSSGQGPGQPQHF. Variable domain in full (rest from reference TRBV5-1 and TRBJ1-5): KAGVTQTPRYLIKTRGQQVTLSCSPISGHRSVSWYQQTPGQGLQFLFEYFSETQRNKGNFPGRFSGRQFSNSRSEMNVSTLELGDSALYLCASSSGQGPGQPQHFGDGTRLSIL.

The count of this clone is one. The V and J genes are TRBV6-1 and TRBJ2-2; D perhaps matches TRBD1 (6 bases). This CDR3 spans 16 amino acids. The V end lost 0 bases, the J end lost 1 base, and 9 bases lay between the germline ends. CDR1 and CDR2 (germline): MNHNS, SASEGT. In DNA, the CDR3 is TGTGCCAGCAGTGAAGCGCTACAGGGGAACACCGGGGAGCTGTTTTTT. Protein: CASSEALQGNTGELFF.

The V gene is TRBV7-3, the J gene TRBJ2-3; the match to TRBD1 covers 7 bases. The CDR3 covers 16 residues. Germline CDR1 reads SGHTA; CDR2 reads FQGTGA. With 4 bases clipped from V and 1 base from J, the junction kept 8 bases outside the gene matches. CDR3 protein: CASSSNRGLGTDTQYF. The CDR3 nucleotides are TGTGCCAGCAGCTCAAACAGGGGATTGGGCACAGATACGCAGTATTTT. Based on the CDR3 plus reference TRBV7-3 and TRBJ2-3, the full variable domain is GAGVSQTPSNKVTEKGKYVELRCDPISGHTALYWYRQSLGQGPEFLIYFQGTGAADDSGLPNDRFFAVRPEGSVSTLKIQRTERGDSAVYLCASSSNRGLGTDTQYFGPGTRLTVL.

This sequence joins TRBV5-1 and TRBJ2-5; a weak D match, TRBD1 (5 bases). The V and J ends lost 0 bases and 6 bases respectively, with 12 bases between them. The CDR3 extends over 14 amino acids. Germline values: CDR1 SGHRS, CDR2 YFSETQ. CDR3 residues: CASSLGTGTKTQYF. In DNA form, the CDR3 reads TGCGCCAGCAGCTTGGGAACAGGCACCAAGACCCAGTACTTC.

The V and J genes are TRBV5-4 and TRBJ2-2, with 14 positions matching TRBD2. V lost 5 bases and J lost 7; bases outside the gene matches: 7. Looked up from germline, CDR1 is SGHNT and CDR2 is YYREEE (reference sequence). This CDR3 spans 16 amino acids. Here the CDR3 DNA reads TGTGCCAGCAGACGGGGACTAGCGGGAGCGGGCGGGGAGCTGTTTTTT. Residues: CASRRGLAGAGGELFF.

The V and J genes are TRBV14 and TRBJ2-5; D is ambiguous. Germline V CDR1 and CDR2: SGHDN, FVKESK. This CDR3 is 14 amino acids long. V lost 1 base and J 3 bases, leaving 9 bases between the germline ends. The CDR3 coding sequence is TGTGCCAGCAGCCAAGGCCCCCGAAAAGAGACCCAGTACTTC. This encodes CASSQGPRKETQYF.

This chain connects TRBV27 to TRBJ2-1, with TRBD2 matching over 13 bases. V gave up 8 bases and J gave up 7 bases; unmatched junction bases: 5. This CDR3 has 14 residues. Germline CDR1 reads MNHEY; CDR2 reads SMNVEV (reference sequence). For the CDR3, the DNA is TGTGCCAGCGGACTAGCGGGAGACAAGAATGAGCAGTTCTTC. This sequence encodes CASGLAGDKNEQFF.

The chain carries TRBV5-6 and TRBJ2-1, with D perhaps matching TRBD2 (7 bases). V was shortened by 4 bases and J by 3 bases, with 20 bases between the two germline ends. This CDR3 spans 17 amino acids. The germline gives CDR1 SGHDT, CDR2 YYEEEE. The CDR3, as DNA: TGTGCCAGCAGCCCGCAGGGGACTATCGATCGCTACAATGAGCAGTTCTTC. This sequence encodes CASSPQGTIDRYNEQFF. Filled out from reference TRBV5-6 and TRBJ2-1, the complete variable domain reads DAGVTQSPTHLIKTRGQQVTLRCSPKSGHDTVSWYQQALGQGPQFIFQYYEEEERQRGNFPDRFSGHQFPNYSSELNVNALLLGDSALYLCASSPQGTIDRYNEQFFGPGTRLTVL.

This chain links TRBV6-1 with TRBJ2-1; D is ambiguous. The CDR3 has 11 amino acids. Deletions cut 7 bases from V and 5 bases from J, with 6 bases between. CDR1 and CDR2 (germline): MNHNS, SASEGT. The DNA of the CDR3 is TGTGCCAGCACCCAACACAATGAGCAGTTCTTC. Protein sequence: CASTQHNEQFF.

V and J are TRBV2 and TRBJ1-5, with unresolved D. Trimming shortened V by 6 bases and J by 1 base, and 10 bases separated the two germline ends. The germline CDR1 and CDR2 sequences are SNHLY and FYNNEI. The CDR3 is 14 residues long. Here the CDR3 DNA reads TGTGCCAGCAGACAAGGTGGCAGCAATCAGCCCCAGCATTTT. Translation gives CASRQGGSNQPQHF.

This rearrangement joins TRBV5-1 to TRBJ2-2; 7 bases agree with TRBD1. V was clipped by 3 bases and J by 5 bases; unmatched bases: 4. Germline-derived CDR1 and CDR2 are SGHRS and YFSETQ. This CDR3 spans 14 amino acids. In DNA, the CDR3 is TGCGCCAGCAGCTATCTACAGGGGACCGGGGAGCTGTTTTTT. This sequence encodes CASSYLQGTGELFF. The full variable domain, its missing parts supplied by reference TRBV5-1 and TRBJ2-2, is KAGVTQTPRYLIKTRGQQVTLSCSPISGHRSVSWYQQTPGQGLQFLFEYFSETQRNKGNFPGRFSGRQFSNSRSEMNVSTLELGDSALYLCASSYLQGTGELFFGEGSRLTVL.

Remarks on this clone: No DNA is shown, since the ends of the CDR3 on it are uncertain; the CDR3 is the one TCRdb lists. This sequence joins TRBV4-1 and TRBJ2-5; no DNA check was done on the table's D call, TRBD1. CDR1 and CDR2 from the germline V gene are MGHRA and YSYEKL. A total of 17 residues make up the CDR3, ends included. CDR3: CASSQVLAQGPKETQYF.

The V call is TRBV18, the J call TRBJ1-3, with D perhaps matching TRBD1 (6 bases). The CDR3 totals 15 residues. Germline lookup yields CDR1 KGHSH and CDR2 LQKENI. V lost 9 bases and J 2 bases, leaving 17 bases between the germline ends. The CDR3 is CASNPWDKPGNTIYF. DNA of the CDR3: TGTGCCAGTAACCCCTGGGACAAGCCTGGAAACACCATATATTTT.

V is TRBV27 and J is TRBJ1-6; D is possibly TRBD1 (6 bases). In germline, CDR1 is MNHEY, CDR2 SMNVEV (reference sequence). CDR3 size: 17 residues. Trimming removed 6 bases from V and 9 bases from J, with 24 bases in between. In nucleotides, the CDR3 is TGTGCCAGCAGAGTACTACTCCCAGGGGTAGAAGGTTCACCCCTCCACTTT. The encoded protein is CASRVLLPGVEGSPLHF.

The V gene is TRBV6-5, the J gene TRBJ1-6; D not resolved. The CDR3 loop spans 13 amino acids. Trimming took 2 bases from V and 10 from J, leaving 9 bases between them. CDR1 is MNHEY and CDR2 is SVGAGI in the germline V gene. CDR3 residues: CASSYEKGSPLHF. In nucleotides, the CDR3 is TGTGCCAGCAGTTACGAGAAGGGATCACCCCTCCACTTT.

This chain joins TRBV7-9 and TRBJ1-1; no clear D. V lost 2 bases, J lost 1 base, and 5 bases lay in between. This CDR3 has 13 residues. Germline assignment: CDR1 SEHNR and CDR2 FQNEAQ (reference sequence). The CDR3 DNA reads TGTGCCAGCAGCTTATCCGAGAACACTGAAGCTTTCTTT. Protein sequence: CASSLSENTEAFF. The complete variable domain, with remaining parts taken from reference TRBV7-9 and TRBJ1-1, reads DTGVSQNPRHKITKRGQNVTFRCDPISEHNRLYWYRQTLGQGPEFLTYFQNEAQLEKSRLLSDRFSAERPKGSFSTLEIQRTEQGDSAMYLCASSLSENTEAFFGQGTRLTVV.

The V call is TRBV7-8, the J call TRBJ2-4, with D tentatively TRBD2 (5 bases). Germline V gene sequence: CDR1 SGHVS, CDR2 FQNEAQ. V was trimmed by 1 base and J by 8 bases, leaving 12 bases between them. The CDR3 runs 14 residues. Written as DNA, the CDR3 is TGTGCCAGCAGCTTAGGACCCGCCGGGGACATTCAGTACTTC. Translation gives CASSLGPAGDIQYF.

The chain has TRBV5-5 and TRBJ2-4, with TRBD2 matching 12 bases. The V segment lost 4 bases and the J segment 3 bases; nucleotides outside the gene matches: 14. CDR1 is SGHKS, CDR2 YYEKEE, per germline (reference sequence). The CDR3 length is 19 residues. CDR3 coding DNA: TGTGCCAGCAGCCCGACGACTAGCGGGAGAGGTATTGGCAAAAACATTCAGTACTTC. It codes for CASSPTTSGRGIGKNIQYF.

The chain's CDR3 is CSASETDTQYF. DNA of the CDR3: TGCAGTGCTAGTGAGACAGATACGCAGTATTTT. This rearrangement joins TRBV20-1 to TRBJ2-3; D is undetermined. This CDR3 has 11 residues. V lost 3 bases and J 3 bases, leaving 4 bases between the germline ends. Germline assignment: CDR1 DFQATT and CDR2 SNEGSKA (reference sequence).

The V and J genes are TRBV10-3 and TRBJ2-7, with D uncertain. With 6 bases removed from V and 5 bases from J, the gap between germline ends came to 11 bases. The length of the CDR3 is 12 residues. CDR1 is ENHRY, CDR2 SYGVKD, per germline. CDR3: CAISGWGNEQYF. CDR3 sequence (DNA): TGTGCCATCAGCGGTTGGGGTAACGAGCAGTACTTC.